These T cell receptor beta chains were read from a single sample in a study of T-cell memory formation after mild COVID-19. TCRdb used MiXCR to reprocess the 5' RACE reads, holding one entry per CDR3 protein. The repertoire has 120,000 or so distinct CDR3 sequences, approximately 15% of them found once; the top ten carry more than 11%. Material for sequencing was PBMCs or a T cell subset sorted from them (not recorded which). These receptors were obtained from an adult woman who had mild COVID-19 (a few samples of this study predate the infection). Cell type and time point are not known. Both conserved end residues are part of each CDR3. Fields, in order: D gene, J gene, CDR3 length, clone size, V gene, CDR3 DNA, CDR3 protein. The D gene is left open where the match is weak. Size tells how often a clone was seen (once, few, many) or the class of an expanded clone, and some rows leave it out.

D: TRBD2; J: TRBJ2-7; length: 15; size: once; V: TRBV7-2; DNA: TGTGCCAGCAGCTCCGATTTGGCGGGAGTAAGCGAGCAGTACTTC; CDR3: CASSSDLAGVSEQYF
D: TRBD2; J: TRBJ2-1; length: 16; size: few; V: TRBV7-7; DNA: TGTGCTAGCAGCTTATCCGTACGGGGGGGCTACAATGAGCAGTTCTTC; CDR3: CASSLSVRGGYNEQFF
D: TRBD2; J: TRBJ2-1; length: 15; size: few; V: TRBV10-3; DNA: TGTGCCATCAGTGACTCAGCGGGGGGGTTCGGTGAGCAGTTCTTC; CDR3: CAISDSAGGFGEQFF
D: TRBD2; J: TRBJ2-3; length: 15; size: .; V: TRBV7-2; DNA: TGTGCCAGCAGCCGACTAGCGGGGATCACAGATACGCAGTATTTT; CDR3: CASSRLAGITDTQYF
D: TRBD2; J: TRBJ2-1; length: 18; size: .; V: TRBV4-1; DNA: TGCGCCAGCAGCCAAACGACCGCCCTCGGGGGGGGTAGCAATGAGCAGTTCTTC; CDR3: CASSQTTALGGGSNEQFF
D: .; J: TRBJ2-3; length: 13; size: .; V: TRBV12-3/TRBV12-4; DNA: TGTGCCAGCAGTCTTAAACAAGACCTTTCGCAGTATTTT; CDR3: CASSLKQDLSQYF
D: .; J: TRBJ2-1; length: 10; size: .; V: TRBV3-1; DNA: TGTGCCAGCGGGGTCAATGAGCAGTTCTTC; CDR3: CASGVNEQFF
D: .; J: TRBJ1-1; length: 16; size: .; V: TRBV7-6; DNA: TGTGCCAGCAGCCACAAACTTATGACCTTGAACACTGAAGCTTTCTTT; CDR3: CASSHKLMTLNTEAFF
D: TRBD2; J: TRBJ2-5; length: 18; size: few; V: TRBV11-2; DNA: TGTGCCAGCAGCTACCCTCACGGGACTAGCGGGAGTAAAGAGACCCAGTACTTC; CDR3: CASSYPHGTSGSKETQYF
D: TRBD2; J: TRBJ2-2; length: 17; size: .; V: TRBV4-3; DNA: TGCGCCAGCAGCCAAGGCTTTAGCGGGAGGAACACCGGGGAGCTGTTTTTT; CDR3: CASSQGFSGRNTGELFF
D: TRBD1; J: TRBJ1-1; length: 12; size: .; V: TRBV5-1; DNA: TGCGCCAGCAGCCTGACAGGGGCTGAAGCTTTCTTT; CDR3: CASSLTGAEAFF
D: .; J: TRBJ1-1; length: 13; size: .; V: TRBV7-9; DNA: TGTGCCAGCAGCTTAGACAGGTACACTGAAGCTTTCTTT; CDR3: CASSLDRYTEAFF
D: .; J: TRBJ1-1; length: 15; size: few; V: TRBV9; DNA: TGTGCCAGCACCCCCTTACAGGGAACGAACACTGAAGCTTTCTTT; CDR3: CASTPLQGTNTEAFF
D: .; J: TRBJ1-4; length: 15; size: few; V: TRBV4-1; DNA: TGCGCCAGCAGCCTCGGACCGACAACTAATGAAAAACTGTTTTTT; CDR3: CASSLGPTTNEKLFF
D: TRBD2; J: TRBJ2-7; length: 16; size: few; V: TRBV20-1; DNA: TGCAGTGCTCCCGGACTAGCGGGCCCTCGGGCCTACGAGCAGTACTTC; CDR3: CSAPGLAGPRAYEQYF
D: .; J: TRBJ2-4; length: 13; size: .; V: TRBV11-3; DNA: TGTGCCAGCAGCCGCCGGAATAGGGACATTCAGTACTTC; CDR3: CASSRRNRDIQYF
D: .; J: TRBJ1-1; length: 13; size: few; V: TRBV19; DNA: TGTGCCAGTAGACTACAGGGTAGGACTGAAGCTTTCTTT; CDR3: CASRLQGRTEAFF
D: .; J: TRBJ2-7; length: 15; size: .; V: TRBV13; DNA: TGTGCCAGCAGCTTAGCGGGGACGTCCCCTTACGAGCAGTACTTC; CDR3: CASSLAGTSPYEQYF
D: TRBD2; J: TRBJ2-3; length: 15; size: few; V: TRBV12-3/TRBV12-4; DNA: TGTGCCAGCAGTTTTCGGGGGGGCCTTGCAGATACGCAGTATTTT; CDR3: CASSFRGGLADTQYF
D: .; J: TRBJ1-2; length: 15; size: few; V: TRBV7-2; DNA: TGTGCCAGCAGCGGTATCCGGGACCCCGGAGGGGGCTACACCTTC; CDR3: CASSGIRDPGGGYTF
D: TRBD1; J: TRBJ2-2; length: 19; size: .; V: TRBV7-6; DNA: TGTGCCAGCAGCTCAAGACAGGGTCGGATGGCTCGGTGGACCGGGGAGCTGTTTTTT; CDR3: CASSSRQGRMARWTGELFF
D: .; J: TRBJ2-5; length: 13; size: .; V: TRBV15; DNA: TGTGCCACAGTGGGGCAGAACCAAGAGACCCAGTACTTC; CDR3: CATVGQNQETQYF
D: TRBD1; J: TRBJ2-3; length: 16; size: .; V: TRBV9; DNA: TGTGCCAGCAGCGTCGCCGCGACAGGGGTTGTGGATACGCAGTATTTT; CDR3: CASSVAATGVVDTQYF
D: .; J: TRBJ1-2; length: 11; size: .; V: TRBV29-1; DNA: TGCAGCGTTGGTCAGGGCGGCGGCTACACCTTC; CDR3: CSVGQGGGYTF
D: .; J: TRBJ2-5; length: 15; size: few; V: TRBV5-1; DNA: TGCGCCAGCAGCTTGGGTCGCGCCGGGGGAGAGACCCAGTACTTC; CDR3: CASSLGRAGGETQYF
D: TRBD1; J: TRBJ1-1; length: 16; size: few; V: TRBV7-9; DNA: TGTGCCAGCAGCTTTAGGCAATCCGGGACAGGGGGGTTAGCTTTCTTT; CDR3: CASSFRQSGTGGLAFF
D: TRBD1; J: TRBJ2-7; length: 14; size: .; V: TRBV5-5; DNA: TGTGCCAGCACCTTCTGGACAGGGTCCTACGAGCAGTACTTC; CDR3: CASTFWTGSYEQYF
D: .; J: TRBJ2-1; length: 9; size: .; V: TRBV20-1; DNA: TGCAGTGCCTCGGTAGGGCAGTTCTTC; CDR3: CSASVGQFF
D: TRBD1; J: TRBJ1-5; length: 19; size: .; V: TRBV12-5; DNA: TGTGCTAGTGGGGGAATCGGACAGGGGGCATCGATTAGCAATCAGCCCCAGCATTTT; CDR3: CASGGIGQGASISNQPQHF
D: TRBD2; J: TRBJ2-3; length: 15; size: few; V: TRBV24-1; DNA: TGTGCCACCAGTGATTTGGGGACTAGCGGAGATACGCAGTATTTT; CDR3: CATSDLGTSGDTQYF
D: .; J: TRBJ2-7; length: 13; size: .; V: TRBV5-1; DNA: TGCGCCAGCAGCTTAGCGGTTGGAAACGAGCAGTACTTC; CDR3: CASSLAVGNEQYF
D: TRBD2; J: TRBJ2-3; length: 17; size: few; V: TRBV2; DNA: TGTGCCAGCAGTGACCGTCGTAGCGGGATAGACACAGATACGCAGTATTTT; CDR3: CASSDRRSGIDTDTQYF
D: .; J: TRBJ2-7; length: 14; size: .; V: TRBV4-3; DNA: TGCGCCAGCAGCCAAGAGGGTGACTCCTACGAGCAGTACTTC; CDR3: CASSQEGDSYEQYF
D: TRBD2; J: TRBJ2-7; length: 14; size: few; V: TRBV7-9; DNA: TGTGCCAGCAGCCTAGGAGCGGGAACGTTGGAGCAGTACTTC; CDR3: CASSLGAGTLEQYF
D: .; J: TRBJ1-2; length: 13; size: .; V: TRBV29-1; DNA: TGCAGCGTTTTGCTCAGGGACCTATCTGGCTACACCTTC; CDR3: CSVLLRDLSGYTF
D: .; J: TRBJ2-1; length: 16; size: many; V: TRBV4-3; DNA: TGCGCCAGCAGCCAAGACGGGTCCGTCGCTTACAATGAGCAGTTCTTC; CDR3: CASSQDGSVAYNEQFF
D: .; J: TRBJ1-1; length: 16; size: few; V: TRBV7-2; DNA: TGTGCCAGCAGCTTATTAGTTGGCAGGATGAACACTGAAGCTTTCTTT; CDR3: CASSLLVGRMNTEAFF
D: .; J: TRBJ2-1; length: 12; size: .; V: TRBV5-6; DNA: TGTGCCAGCAGCTTGAGGGGACGGGAGCAGTTCTTC; CDR3: CASSLRGREQFF
D: .; J: TRBJ2-7; length: 14; size: few; V: TRBV7-2; DNA: TGTGCCAGCAGCTCAGGACAGCAGTCCTACGAGCAGTACTTC; CDR3: CASSSGQQSYEQYF
D: .; J: TRBJ1-2; length: 14; size: .; V: TRBV7-9; DNA: TGTGCCAGCAGCTTAAGTGCGCTTAACTATGGCTACACCTTC; CDR3: CASSLSALNYGYTF
D: .; J: TRBJ2-1; length: 14; size: .; V: TRBV11-1; DNA: TGTGCCAGCAGCTCTCCGGGACCCCCAATATGGCAGTTCTTC; CDR3: CASSSPGPPIWQFF
D: .; J: TRBJ2-7; length: 12; size: .; V: TRBV5-1; DNA: TGCGCCAGCAGCCTGGACAGCTCGGGGCAGTACTTC; CDR3: CASSLDSSGQYF